The following is a T cell receptor beta chain sequence with its context. A single count supports this clonotype. The target of this receptor is not known. A read error may be the cause here, since a much bigger clone is one base away. This record comes from a study of CD8 T cells in ankylosing spondylitis listed by TCRdb under 2017. Study-wide context: T cell receptor beta repertoires were profiled in healthy donors and ankylosing spondylitis patients so that disease-linked TCR variants could be found. Peripheral blood samples were taken, and synovial fluid was additionally collected from ankylosing spondylitis patients. The whole study cohort included 95 to 130 healthy donors and under 30 ankylosing spondylitis patients.

What the study reported, not specific to this receptor: A TCR beta motif of 8 or 9 highly homologous amino acid variants appeared characteristic of blood from ankylosing spondylitis patients. Some of the motif variants had been reported before in the synovial fluid and blood of reactive arthritis patients, a finding that suggests common disease-initiation mechanisms. The disease-linked clones were reported as significantly enriched in matched synovial fluid samples from ankylosing spondylitis patients. The disease-linked clones had a CD8+ phenotype and were found at relatively low frequencies in peripheral blood.

The data were produced on an Illumina HiSeq 2500. Quantitative 5'-RACE with molecular barcodes was used to prepare TCR beta libraries. Concerning the study's data processing: To identify disease-linked TCR variants, a new computational method was used, one built on a probabilistic model of VDJ rearrangement. The public reads were run again by TCRdb, first through fastp at Q25 and then through MiXCR, and only productive beta chains were kept. When rows share a CDR3 protein, they turn into one entry using the most common DNA and genes. The V and J calls follow TCRdb's processing rather than the paper's. The sample table holds 150,000 to 200,000 distinct CDR3 sequences, of which approximately 10% were seen once. The ten largest clones represent over 13% of the sample. The CDR3, from cysteine to phenylalanine, totals 14 residues. Of the read, only the CDR3 DNA is kept; its 42 bases are in frame from base 1. Cut back by 4 bases and 6 bases, the V and J ends lie 16 bases apart. CDR1 MNHEY and CDR2 SVGEGT are derived from the germline V gene.

This TCR was recovered from a female donor with ankylosing spondylitis or in good health (not recorded which). Recombination linked TRBV6-2 or TRBV6-3 to TRBJ2-7, with the D gene call left open. The sequencing input was blood, either unsorted or a sorted T cell fraction (not recorded which). The sequence in DNA is TGTGCCAGCAGTTCGGGCAACAACCCGGGCGAGCAGTACTTC. It translates as CASSSGNNPGEQYF.